The 27 T cell receptor beta chains given below trace back to one sample, sequenced in a study of shared clonotypes between healthy human individuals. Method: immunoSEQ multiplex PCR; TCRdb's copy keeps in-frame clones and lacks some. Among about 2 million clones listed, 85% to 95% were seen once. The specimen sequenced was naive CD4+ T cells sorted from blood. Specified subset: CD45RA+ positively selected. The receptor source for this set is a young man in good health.

V usage is TRBV2 and J usage is TRBJ2-7, with no clear D. The germline V gene has CDR1 SNHLY and CDR2 FYNNEI. The CDR3 extends over 14 amino acids. Trimming left V 10 bases short and J 3 bases short, with 19 bases between. The DNA for the CDR3 is TGTGCCACAGCAAGTAGTAAAGTCCTCTACGAGCAGTACTTC. Translated: CATASSKVLYEQYF. Filled out from reference TRBV2 and TRBJ2-7, the complete variable domain reads EPEVTQTPSHQVTQMGQEVILRCVPISNHLYFYWYRQILGQKVEFLVSFYNNEISEKSEIFDDQFSVERPDGSNFTLKIRSTKLEDSAMYFCATASSKVLYEQYFGPGTRLTVT.

The CDR3 DNA sequence: TGTGCCAGCAGTCGTGGACTAGCGGGAGTCTCAGGGGAGCTGTTTTTT. It codes for CASSRGLAGVSGELFF. The chain joins TRBV7-9 to TRBJ2-2; TRBD2 matches 13 bases. The germline V gene encodes CDR1 SEHNR and CDR2 FQNEAQ (reference sequence). This CDR3 comprises 16 residues. V lost 6 bases, J lost 8 bases, and 9 bases stayed unmatched.

This chain uses TRBV13 with TRBJ2-3; TRBD1 agrees at 10 bases. Germline lookup yields CDR1 PRHDT and CDR2 FYEKMQ (reference sequence). The CDR3 sequence is 17 residues long. V lost 4 bases, J lost 7 bases, and 14 bases stayed unmatched. CDR3 sequence: CASSSAGTGEGLNTQYF. CDR3 sequence (DNA): TGTGCCAGCAGCTCGGCCGGGACAGGGGAGGGGTTGAATACGCAGTATTTT.

The CDR3 DNA reads as TGTGCCTGGAGTACTCAGACAGGGTCAGATACGCAGTATTTT. This encodes CAWSTQTGSDTQYF. The chain links TRBV30 to TRBJ2-3; 7 bases match TRBD1. With V trimmed by 2 bases and J by 4 bases, 6 bases remained unmatched. The germline V gene has CDR1 GTSNPN and CDR2 SVGIG (reference sequence). CDR3 length: 14 residues. Combining the CDR3 with reference TRBV30 and TRBJ2-3 gives the whole variable domain SQTIHQWPATLVQPVGSPLSLECTVEGTSNPNLYWYRQAAGRGLQLLFYSVGIGQISSEVPQNLSASRPQDRQFILSSKKLLLSDSGFYLCAWSTQTGSDTQYFGPGTRLTVL.

The gene calls are TRBV2 and TRBJ1-2; D is unclear. In germline, CDR1 is SNHLY, CDR2 FYNNEI. This CDR3 is built from 14 residues. Trimming took off 6 bases at V and 6 bases at J, with 17 bases between the two ends. The CDR3 protein is CASRPTGAQDGYTF. In nucleotides, the CDR3 is TGTGCCAGCAGGCCCACGGGCGCCCAGGATGGCTACACCTTC.

The chain is built from TRBV6-1 and TRBJ1-5; D may be TRBD1 (5 bases). V lost 7 bases and J lost 7, with 8 bases in between. This CDR3 contains 11 residues. CDR1 and CDR2 from the germline V gene are MNHNS and SASEGT. This CDR3 reads CASTDSQPQHF. For the CDR3, the DNA is TGTGCCAGCACCGACAGCCAGCCCCAGCATTTT.

The chain uses TRBV7-9 and TRBJ1-1; D gene unclear. Deletions cut 3 bases from V and 7 bases from J, with 15 bases between. Germline CDR1 and CDR2: SEHNR and FQNEAQ (reference sequence). The CDR3 is made up of 14 amino acids. Here the CDR3 DNA reads TGTGCCAGCAGCTTGGCCTCCGTCCACCGTGAAGCTTTCTTT. Its protein is CASSLASVHREAFF.

The genes are TRBV2 and TRBJ2-1; the D gene is possibly TRBD1 (6 bases). Germline CDR1 and CDR2: SNHLY and FYNNEI. V was shortened by 0 bases and J by 6 bases, with 12 bases between the two germline ends. The CDR3 runs 15 residues. CDR3 protein: CASSEAGHLGNEQFF. The CDR3 nucleotides are TGTGCCAGCAGTGAAGCGGGACACTTGGGCAATGAGCAGTTCTTC.

As concerns this clone: The sample holds other DNA sequences that translate to the same CDR3. The rearrangement links TRBV18 to TRBJ2-7; D remains unclear. The V gene's germline CDR1 is KGHSH and CDR2 LQKENI. V dropped 3 bases and J dropped 0 bases, with 6 bases sitting between them. The CDR3 extends over 13 amino acids. CDR3 nucleotides: TGTGCCAGCTCACCCCTTACCTCCTACGAGCAGTACTTC. Translating it yields CASSPLTSYEQYF.

This CDR3 reads CASSQESHSSLTGELFF. Here the CDR3 DNA reads TGTGCCAGCAGCCAAGAGTCCCACTCGTCCCTCACCGGGGAGCTGTTTTTT. The V gene is TRBV4-2, the J gene TRBJ2-2; D not resolved. The CDR3 consists of 17 residues. V was shortened by 0 bases and J by 4 bases, with 15 bases between the two germline ends. Germline V gene data show CDR1 as LGHNA and CDR2 as YNFKEQ.

The V and J genes are TRBV7-3 and TRBJ1-1; 8 bases fit TRBD1. The CDR3 extends over 14 amino acids. The V gene's germline CDR1 is SGHTA and CDR2 FQGTGA. Trimming cost V 5 bases and J 1 base; bases outside gene matches: 3. CDR3 loop: CASSAGQGNTEAFF. The CDR3 DNA sequence: TGTGCCAGCAGCGCAGGACAGGGGAACACTGAAGCTTTCTTT.

The gene calls are TRBV16 and TRBJ1-2; TRBD1 is a possible D gene (5 bases). The CDR3 covers 13 residues. V was shortened by 3 bases and J by 2 bases, with 7 bases between the two germline ends. CDR1 KGHSY and CDR2 FQNENV come from the germline V gene. The CDR3 loop is CASSQGRNYGYTF. In DNA form, the CDR3 reads TGTGCCAGCAGCCAGGGGCGGAACTATGGCTACACCTTC.

J is TRBJ2-7 and V is TRBV27, with D perhaps TRBD2 (6 bases). Germline V CDR1 and CDR2: MNHEY, SMNVEV (reference sequence). Trimming left V 8 bases short and J 3 bases short, with 20 bases between. The CDR3 runs 15 residues. The CDR3 protein is CASGAGSGPYYEQYF. The CDR3 DNA follows: TGTGCCAGCGGTGCAGGTAGCGGCCCTTACTACGAGCAGTACTTC.

This rearrangement joins TRBV18 to TRBJ1-1; the D is unclear. This CDR3 has 15 amino acids. CDR1 is KGHSH, CDR2 LQKENI, per germline. Trimming removed 0 bases from V and 5 bases from J, with 13 bases in between. The CDR3 loop is CASSPPVGAGTEAFF. The CDR3 bases are TGTGCCAGCTCACCACCTGTGGGCGCGGGGACTGAAGCTTTCTTT. The entire variable domain, with the rest obtained from reference TRBV18 and TRBJ1-1, is as follows: NAGVMQNPRHLVRRRGQEARLRCSPMKGHSHVYWYRQLPEEGLKFMVYLQKENIIDESGMPKERFSAEFPKEGPSILRIQQVVRGDSAAYFCASSPPVGAGTEAFFGQGTRLTVV.

The CDR3 is CASSSTGGTSYGYTF. The CDR3 bases are TGTGCCAGCAGCTCAACCGGTGGGACGTCCTATGGCTACACCTTC. The rearrangement joins TRBV7-3 to TRBJ1-2, with a possible D match to TRBD1 (5 bases). Trimming removed 4 bases at V and 4 bases at J, with 16 bases between. CDR1 and CDR2 (germline): SGHTA, FQGTGA. This CDR3 region has 15 residues.

This chain links TRBV5-1 with TRBJ1-6; TRBD1 is a possible D gene (6 bases). This CDR3 has 15 residues. Germline CDR1 is SGHRS and CDR2 is YFSETQ. V was cut by 1 base and J by 10 bases, with 15 bases left in between. The CDR3 DNA is TGCGCCAGCAGCTTGAGTTTCACGGGGGCCTCACCCCTCCACTTT. This sequence encodes CASSLSFTGASPLHF.

The chain has TRBV1 and TRBJ2-7; the DNA was not compared with TRBD2, the D call given in the table. TRBV1 counts as a pseudogene. The CDR3 has 17 residues. The CDR3 DNA reads TGCACCAGCAGCCAATCAGCGGGAGAATTACAGGACGACGAGCAGTACTTC. Its translation is CTSSQSAGELQDDEQYF.

The rearrangement uses TRBV5-1 and TRBJ2-1; D not resolved. The V end lost 0 bases, the J end lost 9 bases, and 13 bases lay between the germline ends. The CDR3 runs 14 residues. Germline loops: CDR1 SGHRS, CDR2 YFSETQ. CDR3 region: CASSLEAELGEQFF. Here the CDR3 DNA reads TGCGCCAGCAGCTTGGAGGCGGAGTTGGGTGAGCAGTTCTTC.

The rearrangement links TRBV29-1 to TRBJ2-7; D is ambiguous. Germline V gene sequence: CDR1 SQVTM, CDR2 ANQGSEA. V was cut by 8 bases and J by 1 base, with 12 bases left in between. This CDR3 is built from 12 residues. CDR3 in DNA: TGCAGCTTTCGATTGGCATCCTACGAGCAGTACTTC. It translates to CSFRLASYEQYF.

Comments on this clone: The identical CDR3 is also encoded by other nucleotide sequences in the sample. J is TRBJ2-1 and V is TRBV9; perhaps TRBD2 as D (6 bases). Deletions cut 0 bases from V and 0 bases from J, with 7 bases between. There are 15 residues in the CDR3. CDR1 and CDR2 from the germline V gene are SGDLS and YYNGEE. In DNA, the CDR3 is TGTGCCAGCAGCGTAGGGCGGGGCTCCTACAATGAGCAGTTCTTC. Amino acid sequence: CASSVGRGSYNEQFF. Together with reference TRBV9 and TRBJ2-1, the CDR3 gives the full variable domain: DSGVTQTPKHLITATGQRVTLRCSPRSGDLSVYWYQQSLDQGLQFLIQYYNGEERAKGNILERFSAQQFPDLHSELNLSSLELGDSALYFCASSVGRGSYNEQFFGPGTRLTVL.

To note about this clone: In the same sample, other DNA sequences code for this CDR3. V gene TRBV5-4 combines with J gene TRBJ2-7; a possible D gene is TRBD1 (6 bases). The germline V gene has CDR1 SGHNT and CDR2 YYREEE (reference sequence). This CDR3 comprises 13 residues. The germline V and J ends were trimmed by 3 bases and 4 bases, with 11 bases remaining between them. The chain's CDR3 is CASSSGTRYEQYF. In DNA, the CDR3 is TGTGCCAGCAGCTCCGGGACAAGGTACGAGCAGTACTTC.

The chain joins TRBV29-1 to TRBJ2-1, with 9 bases aligning to TRBD1. The length of the CDR3 is 13 residues. The ends lost 4 bases at V and 2 bases at J; junction bases unmatched: 0. Germline V CDR1 and CDR2: SQVTM, ANQGSEA. The CDR3 DNA reads TGCAGCGTTGGACAGGGGGCCTACAATGAGCAGTTCTTC. Amino acids: CSVGQGAYNEQFF.

As DNA, the CDR3 is TGTGCCAGCAGCGCAGGACGGGTCGACGATGGCTACACCTTC. Protein product: CASSAGRVDDGYTF. The V call is TRBV14, the J call TRBJ1-2, with D hard to call. Germline loops: CDR1 SGHDN, CDR2 FVKESK. The length of the CDR3 is 14 residues. The V end was cut by 5 bases, the J end by 6 bases, with 16 bases between.

CDR3 bases: TGCGCCAGCAGCCAAGAGGGGAGTTTAAACACCGGGGAGCTGTTTTTT. Encoded protein: CASSQEGSLNTGELFF. The V call is TRBV4-3, the J call TRBJ2-2; the D gene is possibly TRBD2 (5 bases). V was trimmed by 0 bases and J by 2 bases, leaving 10 bases between them. The CDR3 extends over 16 amino acids. CDR1 and CDR2 from the germline V gene are LGHNA and YSLEER.

This chain connects TRBV18 to TRBJ1-2; no clear D gene. Germline lookup yields CDR1 KGHSH and CDR2 LQKENI. Trimming stripped 0 bases from V and 8 bases from J, with 13 bases between. The CDR3 consists of 14 residues. CDR3 in amino acids: CASSPPGSAGGYTF. As DNA, the CDR3 is TGTGCCAGCTCACCACCCGGCAGCGCAGGCGGCTACACCTTC.

This chain links TRBV9 with TRBJ1-4; no definite D call. Germline CDR1 SGDLS, CDR2 YYNGEE. The CDR3 consists of 13 residues. Deletions cut 0 bases from V and 8 bases from J, with 8 bases between. CDR3 bases: TGTGCCAGCAGCGTAGGCCCAGGAGAAAAACTGTTTTTT. This translates into CASSVGPGEKLFF.

Remarks on this clone: A much larger clone differs from this one at a single base, so this may be a read error. This rearrangement joins TRBV10-3 to TRBJ1-2; 7 nucleotides agree with TRBD1. Germline CDR1 and CDR2: ENHRY and SYGVKD. The CDR3 has 12 amino acids. V lost 2 bases and J lost 6; bases outside the gene matches: 0. Written as DNA, the CDR3 is TGTGCCATCAGTGAGGACAGGGATGGCTACACCTTC. Amino acids: CAISEDRDGYTF.